Following are 14 T cell receptor beta chains from one sample sequenced in a study of radiotherapy plus CTLA-4 blockade in lung cancer. Repertoires were generated with immunoSEQ multiplex PCR, while TCRdb's copy carries only in-frame clones and drops some. Of 71,000 or so clones in the sample, more than 85% were seen once. The sequencing here drew on peripheral blood, taken from a patient treated with radiotherapy plus ipilimumab. The receptors were sampled from a human donor with non-small cell lung cancer who had stable disease on radiotherapy plus ipilimumab.

In this sample, this clone turned up once. The chain has TRBV14 and TRBJ2-1; 8 nucleotides match TRBD1. This CDR3 comprises 12 residues. The germline gives CDR1 SGHDN, CDR2 FVKESK. Trimming removed 1 base from V and 15 bases from J; junction bases left unmatched: 5. The CDR3 DNA follows: TGTGCCAGCAGCCAAGGTGGGCAGGGGGCGTTCTTC. The encoded protein is CASSQGGQGAFF.

The chain uses TRBV25-1 and TRBJ2-5; tentative D call: TRBD1 (6 bases). The CDR3 consists of 13 residues. CDR1 and CDR2 (germline): MGHDK, SYGVNS. With 2 bases removed from V and 5 bases from J, the gap between germline ends came to 9 bases. CDR3 loop: CASSEGGRETQYF. The CDR3 DNA reads as TGTGCCAGCAGTGAAGGGGGCCGGGAGACCCAGTACTTC.

The chain recombines TRBV5-1 with TRBJ2-1; D may match TRBD1 or TRBD2 (6 bases each). Germline V gives CDR1 SGHRS, CDR2 YFSETQ. The length of the CDR3 is 13 residues. V was trimmed by 10 bases and J by 2 bases, leaving 13 bases between them. CDR3 region: CASGASAYNEQFF. The CDR3 DNA reads TGCGCCTCGGGGGCTAGCGCCTACAATGAGCAGTTCTTC. Full variable domain (remainder filled in from reference TRBV5-1 and TRBJ2-1): KAGVTQTPRYLIKTRGQQVTLSCSPISGHRSVSWYQQTPGQGLQFLFEYFSETQRNKGNFPGRFSGRQFSNSRSEMNVSTLELGDSALYLCASGASAYNEQFFGPGTRLTVL.

V and J are TRBV5-6 and TRBJ2-3; D is ambiguous. The germline V and J ends were trimmed by 0 bases and 2 bases, with 10 bases remaining between them. Germline CDR1 is SGHDT and CDR2 is YYEEEE. The CDR3 spans 15 residues. The CDR3 is CASSLVHRYTDTQYF. CDR3 bases: TGTGCCAGCAGCTTGGTTCACAGATACACAGATACGCAGTATTTT.

The chain joins TRBV6-1 to TRBJ1-5; D is possibly TRBD1 (6 bases). Germline values: CDR1 MNHNS, CDR2 SASEGT. Between the trimmed V and J ends, which lost 0 bases and 2 bases, there was a span of 17 bases. This CDR3 has 18 amino acids. The CDR3 DNA sequence: TGTGCCAGCAGTGAAGCGAAGGGGACACCCAGACGCAATCAGCCCCAGCATTTT. Protein product: CASSEAKGTPRRNQPQHF.

The table lists this clone with a few counts. This rearrangement joins TRBV19 to TRBJ2-1, with 11 bases lining up with TRBD2. J gave up 7 bases and V 4 bases, and 3 bases lay outside the gene matches. The CDR3 has 14 residues. Germline CDR1 reads LNHDA; CDR2 reads SQIVND (reference sequence). The chain's CDR3 is CASSKTSGINEQFF. Here the CDR3 DNA reads TGTGCCAGTAGTAAGACTAGCGGGATTAATGAGCAGTTCTTC. Full variable domain (remainder filled in from reference TRBV19 and TRBJ2-1): DGGITQSPKYLFRKEGQNVTLSCEQNLNHDAMYWYRQDPGQGLRLIYYSQIVNDFQKGDIAEGYSVSREKKESFPLTVTSAQKNPTAFYLCASSKTSGINEQFFGPGTRLTVL.

The rearrangement joins TRBV19 to TRBJ1-2; a weak D match, TRBD1 (5 bases). The CDR3 sequence is 13 residues long. Trimming removed 3 bases at V and 7 bases at J, with 12 bases between. In germline, CDR1 is LNHDA, CDR2 SQIVND (reference sequence). The CDR3 DNA reads as TGTGCCAGTAGTATGGGGACCCATCTTGGCTACACCTTC. Protein sequence: CASSMGTHLGYTF.

The chain joins TRBV7-3 to TRBJ1-1; no definite D call. The V gene's germline CDR1 is SGHTA and CDR2 FQGTGA. The ends were cut back, 0 bases at V and 4 bases at J, with 6 bases in the middle. CDR3 length: 13 residues. CDR3 nucleotides: TGTGCCAGCAGCTTAACGGGTACCACTGAAGCTTTCTTT. This encodes CASSLTGTTEAFF.

This chain joins TRBV9 and TRBJ2-6; a possible D gene is TRBD2 (6 bases). The CDR3 has 17 residues. V shed 2 bases and J shed 2 bases, with 14 bases lying between them. CDR1 and CDR2 from the germline V gene are SGDLS and YYNGEE. CDR3 loop: CASSVSGGGAGANVLTF. CDR3 in DNA: TGTGCCAGCAGCGTGTCCGGAGGAGGGGCTGGGGCCAACGTCCTGACTTTC.

The rearrangement links TRBV6-4 to TRBJ1-5; D remains ambiguous. The CDR3 is made up of 16 amino acids. The V gene's germline CDR1 is MRHNA and CDR2 SNTAGT. Deletions cut 2 bases from V and 0 bases from J, with 11 bases between. The CDR3 nucleotides read TGTGCCAGCAGTGACCCGGCAGAATATAGCAATCAGCCCCAGCATTTT. This encodes CASSDPAEYSNQPQHF.

This clone has only one observation. The V gene is TRBV30, the J gene TRBJ2-3, with 10 nucleotides matching TRBD2. The CDR3 is 20 amino acids. Germline V gene lookup returns CDR1 GTSNPN and CDR2 SVGIG (reference sequence). The J segment lost 0 bases and the V segment lost 2 bases, leaving 17 bases of the junction unmatched. The CDR3 reads CAWSPPDGRLAGPSTDTQYF. CDR3 sequence (DNA): TGTGCCTGGAGTCCTCCCGACGGTCGACTAGCGGGTCCAAGCACAGATACGCAGTATTTT.

CDR3 sequence reads: CASSPQGIPNYGYTF. The DNA of the CDR3 is TGCGCCAGCAGCCCCCAGGGAATCCCTAACTATGGCTACACCTTC. The chain has TRBV5-1 and TRBJ1-2, with a possible D match to TRBD1 (5 bases). The germline gives CDR1 SGHRS, CDR2 YFSETQ. The CDR3 length is 15 residues. Trimming stripped 4 bases from V and 0 bases from J, with 13 bases between.

The CDR3 DNA reads TGCGCCAGCAGCTCAGTGACAGCGACTGAAGCTTTCTTT. Protein product: CASSSVTATEAFF. The V call is TRBV5-1, the J call TRBJ1-1, with a possible D match to TRBD1 (5 bases). V shed 3 bases and J shed 5 bases, with 11 bases lying between them. The CDR3 runs 13 residues. Germline values: CDR1 SGHRS, CDR2 YFSETQ.

This clone was seen a few times. The rearrangement uses TRBV29-1 and TRBJ1-1; unclear D gene. Germline CDR1 SQVTM, CDR2 ANQGSEA. This CDR3 contains 12 residues. The V and J ends lost 6 bases and 1 base respectively, with 9 bases between them. The CDR3 loop is CSVADGNTEAFF. The CDR3, as DNA: TGCAGCGTAGCCGACGGGAACACTGAAGCTTTCTTT.